These 23 T cell receptor beta chains originate from one sample sequenced in a study of OX40 agonist ivuxolimab in advanced cancers. Using immunoSEQ multiplex PCR, the repertoire was profiled, and TCRdb retains in-frame clones only, with some absent. The sample lists over 65,000 clones, approximately 83% occurring once. Sequencing was performed on CD4+ or CD8+ T cells sorted from blood, taken in a trial of the OX40 agonist ivuxolimab. The receptors shown here come from an adult with an advanced solid tumor such as melanoma, head and neck, liver or kidney cancer.

The V call is TRBV5-6, the J call TRBJ2-5; D possibly corresponds to TRBD2 (5 bases). Germline CDR1 and CDR2: SGHDT and YYEEEE. With 6 bases removed from V and 2 bases from J, the gap between germline ends came to 11 bases. The CDR3 runs 13 residues. The CDR3 protein is CASTTGSQETQYF. The CDR3 DNA is TGTGCCAGCACCACGGGAAGTCAAGAGACCCAGTACTTC. The whole variable domain, filled in from reference TRBV5-6 and TRBJ2-5, reads DAGVTQSPTHLIKTRGQQVTLRCSPKSGHDTVSWYQQALGQGPQFIFQYYEEEERQRGNFPDRFSGHQFPNYSSELNVNALLLGDSALYLCASTTGSQETQYFGPGTRLLVL.

The chain has TRBV7-8 and TRBJ1-2; the D gene is possibly TRBD1 (6 bases). Germline CDR1 is SGHVS and CDR2 is FQNEAQ. This CDR3 has 13 amino acids. V lost 0 bases, J lost 6 bases, and 8 bases lay in between. CDR3 protein: CASSLARGHGYTF. The CDR3, as DNA: TGTGCCAGCAGCTTAGCCAGGGGTCATGGCTACACCTTC.

V and J are TRBV4-2 and TRBJ2-5; 7 nucleotides line up with TRBD2. Per the germline V gene, CDR1 is LGHNA and CDR2 is YNFKEQ. The junction had 7 bases not matched to a gene; V was cut back by 1 base and J by 5 bases. The CDR3 extends over 15 amino acids. The CDR3 nucleotides read TGTGCCAGCAGCCAAGGCGGCGGTAGCGGGGAGACCCAGTACTTC. Translation: CASSQGGGSGETQYF.

The chain has TRBV2 and TRBJ1-5, with TRBD1 as a possible D gene (5 bases). Germline CDR1 is SNHLY and CDR2 is FYNNEI. The CDR3 runs 16 residues. With 5 bases removed from V and 0 bases from J, the gap between germline ends came to 14 bases. CDR3 bases: TGTGCCAGCAGTTTCAGGACACGCGATAGCAATCAGCCCCAGCATTTT. Amino acids: CASSFRTRDSNQPQHF.

This chain connects TRBV7-9 to TRBJ1-4, with D perhaps matching TRBD1 (5 bases). The CDR3 extends over 15 amino acids. From germline, CDR1 is SEHNR and CDR2 FQNEAQ (reference sequence). V gave up 1 base and J gave up 5 bases, with 11 bases separating them. The CDR3 DNA reads as TGTGCCAGCAGCTTAGGTGGGGCAGGGAATGAAAAACTGTTTTTT. Its protein product is CASSLGGAGNEKLFF.

The J gene is TRBJ1-2, the V gene TRBV11-2; the match to TRBD1 covers 7 bases. The trim removed 5 bases at V and 4 bases at J, leaving 7 bases unmatched. Germline CDR1 is SGHAT and CDR2 is FQNNGV. There are 14 residues in the CDR3. The CDR3 DNA is TGTGCCAGCAGCACGCAACAGGGGACCTATGGCTACACCTTC. Encoded protein: CASSTQQGTYGYTF. The full variable domain, completed using reference TRBV11-2 and TRBJ1-2, is EAGVAQSPRYKIIEKRQSVAFWCNPISGHATLYWYQQILGQGPKLLIQFQNNGVVDDSQLPKDRFSAERLKGVDSTLKIQPAKLEDSAVYLCASSTQQGTYGYTFGSGTRLTVV.

The CDR3 DNA reads as TGTGCCAGCAGTTACAGGGACCCCAATCAGCCCCAGCATTTT. Its translation is CASSYRDPNQPQHF. V and J are TRBV6-6 and TRBJ1-5; D possibly corresponds to TRBD1 (5 bases). The CDR3 loop spans 14 amino acids. CDR1 and CDR2 from the germline V gene are MNHNY and SVGAGI (reference sequence). Trimming removed 2 bases from V and 3 bases from J, with 8 bases in between.

V is TRBV7-9 and J is TRBJ1-6, with no clear D. CDR1 SEHNR and CDR2 FQNEAQ come from the germline V gene (reference sequence). The CDR3 totals 14 residues. Trimming left V 1 base short and J 5 bases short, with 6 bases between. The DNA of the CDR3 is TGTGCCAGCAGCTTAGGGTGGGATAATTCACCCCTCCACTTT. Encoded protein: CASSLGWDNSPLHF.

This sequence joins TRBV5-1 and TRBJ2-5, with TRBD2 identical over 8 bases. This CDR3 region has 14 residues. CDR1 and CDR2 from the germline V gene are SGHRS and YFSETQ. Trimming took 4 bases from V and 1 from J; bases not matched to a gene: 3. For the CDR3, the DNA is TGCGCCAGCAGCCCGGGGGGGCGCCAAGAGACCCAGTACTTC. Protein product: CASSPGGRQETQYF.

The chain carries TRBV5-4 and TRBJ2-3, with D perhaps TRBD2 (5 bases). Between the trimmed V and J ends, which lost 4 bases and 6 bases, there was a span of 9 bases. The CDR3 has 12 amino acids. The germline gives CDR1 SGHNT, CDR2 YYREEE (reference sequence). The chain's CDR3 is CASSLDLDTQYF. The CDR3 region has the DNA TGTGCCAGCAGCCTGGACTTGGATACGCAGTATTTT.

The rearrangement uses TRBV6-6 and TRBJ2-7; the D gene is possibly TRBD1 (6 bases). Germline CDR1 reads MNHNY; CDR2 reads SVGAGI (reference sequence). CDR3 length equals 15 residues. Trimming removed 4 bases at V and 11 bases at J, with 24 bases between. This CDR3 reads CASSFRGQPPGVKYF. The CDR3 nucleotides are TGTGCCAGCAGTTTCCGAGGACAGCCCCCGGGTGTTAAGTACTTC.

The chain couples TRBV18 to TRBJ2-5; 9 nucleotides agree with TRBD1. J gave up 4 bases and V 3 bases, and 6 bases lay outside the gene matches. CDR1 and CDR2 (germline): KGHSH, LQKENI. This CDR3 is built from 15 residues. CDR3 nucleotide sequence: TGTGCCAGCTCACCCCTACAGGGGGCGGGAGAGACCCAGTACTTC. This sequence encodes CASSPLQGAGETQYF.

This clone showed up just once. V and J are TRBV7-2 and TRBJ2-7; the match to TRBD1 covers 8 bases. Unmatched junction bases numbered 7, after V lost 3 bases and J lost 3 bases. Germline CDR1 is SGHTA and CDR2 is FQGNSA. This CDR3 is 15 amino acids long. CDR3 sequence reads: CASSFRPQGDYEQYF. The DNA of the CDR3 is TGTGCCAGCAGCTTTAGACCACAGGGGGACTACGAGCAGTACTTC.

The chain is built from TRBV6-5 and TRBJ1-2; no firm D call. The ends were cut back, 0 bases at V and 8 bases at J, with 13 bases in the middle. The CDR3 consists of 14 residues. Per germline, CDR1 MNHEY and CDR2 SVGAGI. The CDR3 here is CASSYSPNRRGYTF. The CDR3, as DNA: TGTGCCAGCAGTTACTCACCCAACCGAAGAGGCTACACCTTC.

The CDR3 coding sequence is TGTGCCAGCAGTGCGGGACAGAACTACGAGCAGTACTTC. Its protein product is CASSAGQNYEQYF. This sequence joins TRBV6-5 and TRBJ2-5; tentatively, D is TRBD1 (7 bases). The DNA end favors TRBJ2-7, so the J call may be wrong. Germline CDR1 and CDR2: MNHEY and SVGAGI. CDR3 size: 13 residues.

The chain carries TRBV9 and TRBJ2-2, with a tentative D call TRBD2 (5 bases). This CDR3 has 13 residues. CDR1 is SGDLS, CDR2 YYNGEE, per germline. With 3 bases removed from V and 7 bases from J, the gap between germline ends came to 10 bases. The CDR3 nucleotides are TGTGCCAGCAGCGCGGATGCGGGCGGGGAGCTGTTTTTT. It encodes CASSADAGGELFF.

This clone appeared a single time. This rearrangement joins TRBV7-2 to TRBJ2-7; D may be TRBD1 (5 bases). The V gene's germline CDR1 is SGHTA and CDR2 FQGNSA. V was shortened by 2 bases and J by 6 bases, with 14 bases between the two germline ends. This CDR3 spans 14 amino acids. In DNA, the CDR3 is TGTGCCAGCAGCTTAATAGGCAGGGTGGGCGAGCAGTACTTC. It translates to CASSLIGRVGEQYF.

The chain joins TRBV14 to TRBJ1-1; D not certain. Per the germline V gene, CDR1 is SGHDN and CDR2 is FVKESK. Trimming shortened V by 1 base and J by 2 bases, and 11 bases separated the two germline ends. There are 15 residues in the CDR3. The CDR3 DNA reads as TGTGCCAGCAGCCAAGGAGTCACCACAAACACTGAAGCTTTCTTT. Protein: CASSQGVTTNTEAFF.

The rearrangement joins TRBV19 to TRBJ1-3; D remains unclear. Germline-derived CDR1 and CDR2 are LNHDA and SQIVND (reference sequence). This CDR3 region has 17 residues. Trimming cost V 2 bases and J 0 bases, with 14 bases left between them. In nucleotides, the CDR3 is TGTGCCAGTAGTATATCGGGAGGATACCTCTCTGGAAACACCATATATTTT. Its translation is CASSISGGYLSGNTIYF.

This chain connects TRBV7-9 to TRBJ1-6; D is possibly TRBD1 (5 bases). V was pared by 4 bases and J by 0 bases, with 13 bases between. Germline CDR1 reads SEHNR; CDR2 reads FQNEAQ (reference sequence). The CDR3 runs to 17 residues. The CDR3 bases are TGTGCCAGCAGCTGGACCCCAGGGAGCTCCTATAATTCACCCCTCCACTTT. Protein product: CASSWTPGSSYNSPLHF.

The chain has TRBV12-5 and TRBJ2-3; D is unclear. V dropped 6 bases and J dropped 0 bases, with 7 bases sitting between them. The CDR3 has 13 residues. Germline loops: CDR1 LGHNT, CDR2 FRNRAP. DNA for the CDR3: TGTGCTAGTGGACTGGGGAGCACAGATACGCAGTATTTT. Amino acid sequence: CASGLGSTDTQYF.

The genes are TRBV5-1 and TRBJ2-7; maybe TRBD2 (6 bases). This CDR3 spans 12 amino acids. The germline V gene encodes CDR1 SGHRS and CDR2 YFSETQ. Deletions cut 5 bases from V and 5 bases from J, with 11 bases between. CDR3 in amino acids: CASSRDFDEQYF. CDR3 nucleotides: TGCGCCAGCAGTCGGGACTTCGACGAGCAGTACTTC.

V gene TRBV5-1 combines with J gene TRBJ1-1, with D unresolved. The CDR3 consists of 14 residues. V was cut by 0 bases and J by 5 bases, with 11 bases left in between. Germline values: CDR1 SGHRS, CDR2 YFSETQ. The CDR3 loop is CASSLGVVGTEAFF. The CDR3 nucleotides read TGCGCCAGCAGCTTGGGGGTCGTGGGAACTGAAGCTTTCTTT.